The TCR beta chain described here comes from a study of blood T cell repertoires in COVID-19. The repertoire was sequenced with immunoSEQ multiplex PCR; TCRdb's copy has only in-frame clones and lacks some. The sample lists hundreds of thousands of clones, 80% to 90% occurring once. CDR1 is MNHEY and CDR2 is SMNVEV in the germline V gene (reference sequence). The CDR3 spans 13 residues. V shed 3 bases and J shed 4 bases, with 9 bases lying between them. The chain uses TRBV27 and TRBJ1-1, with D uncertain. Source material: PBMCs or T cells enriched from blood (not recorded which). This TCR was sampled from a man under 40 who had recovered from COVID-19. In nucleotides, the CDR3 is TGTGCCAGCAGTTTCTCGGGTCCCACTGAAGCTTTCTTT. Its protein product is CASSFSGPTEAFF.